Below are 7 T cell receptor beta chains sequenced from a single sample in a study of blood T cell repertoires in COVID-19 (TCRdb year 2020). Library method: the immunoSEQ multiplex PCR assay. This immuneACCESS table, as held by TCRdb, lists in-frame sequences with V and J called but not all clones. Of the missing ones, under half trace to an unresolved V gene in checked studies; the others have no known cause. The sample table contains 250,000 to 300,000 clones; only one count was recorded for 89% of them. The ten top clones hold around 12% of the sample. Input material: peripheral blood. The receptors here all came from a woman in her fifties or sixties with acute or convalescent COVID-19.

The chain is built from TRBV2 and TRBJ1-2; D is perhaps TRBD1 (6 bases). The CDR3 totals 13 residues. V lost 3 bases and J 8 bases, leaving 13 bases between the germline ends. CDR1 and CDR2 from the germline V gene are SNHLY and FYNNEI. The CDR3 is CASSDQQGDGYTF. CDR3 sequence (DNA): TGTGCCAGCAGTGATCAACAGGGCGACGGCTACACCTTC.

The chain is built from TRBV30 and TRBJ2-3, with TRBD2 matching over 9 bases. The CDR3 runs to 18 residues. CDR1 and CDR2 from the germline V gene are GTSNPN and SVGIG (reference sequence). V was pared by 3 bases and J by 0 bases, with 13 bases of the junction left unmatched. The CDR3 DNA follows: TGTGCCTGGAGGTCCGGCGCGGGAGGGCGCGGGAGCACAGATACGCAGTATTTT. This codes for CAWRSGAGGRGSTDTQYF. The complete variable domain, with remaining parts taken from reference TRBV30 and TRBJ2-3, reads SQTIHQWPATLVQPVGSPLSLECTVEGTSNPNLYWYRQAAGRGLQLLFYSVGIGQISSEVPQNLSASRPQDRQFILSSKKLLLSDSGFYLCAWRSGAGGRGSTDTQYFGPGTRLTVL.

This chain uses TRBV18 with TRBJ2-7; the D gene is possibly TRBD2 (6 bases). Germline CDR1 reads KGHSH; CDR2 reads LQKENI. Trimming took 1 base from V and 2 from J, leaving 12 bases between them. The CDR3 length is 15 residues. The CDR3 DNA sequence: TGTGCCAGCTCACCACGGGGAGGTCTGCCCTACGAGCAGTACTTC. It translates to CASSPRGGLPYEQYF.

CDR3 protein: CASSRTGQGGNQPQHF. CDR3 DNA: TGTGCCAGCAGTCGAACCGGCCAGGGCGGCAATCAGCCCCAGCATTTT. The rearrangement joins TRBV6-6 to TRBJ1-5; weak D call: TRBD1 (5 bases). Germline V gene sequence: CDR1 MNHNY, CDR2 SVGAGI (reference sequence). This CDR3 region has 16 residues. Trimming shortened V by 5 bases and J by 2 bases, and 16 bases separated the two germline ends.

The chain uses TRBV7-8 and TRBJ1-4; D remains ambiguous. Trimming took off 3 bases at V and 10 bases at J, with 9 bases between the two ends. Germline V gene sequence: CDR1 SGHVS, CDR2 FQNEAQ. The CDR3 extends over 12 amino acids. The CDR3 loop is CASSFSSGKLFF. CDR3 bases: TGTGCCAGCAGCTTCTCCTCCGGAAAACTGTTTTTT. Full variable domain (remainder filled in from reference TRBV7-8 and TRBJ1-4): GAGVSQSPRYKVAKRGQDVALRCDPISGHVSLFWYQQALGQGPEFLTYFQNEAQLDKSGLPSDRFFAERPEGSVSTLKIQRTQQEDSAVYLCASSFSSGKLFFGSGTQLSVL.

This clone was observed once. The chain recombines TRBV9 with TRBJ1-5, with 12 bases aligning to TRBD1. This CDR3 has 15 amino acids. CDR1 is SGDLS and CDR2 is YYNGEE in the germline V gene. V lost 3 bases and J lost 5; bases outside the gene matches: 3. The CDR3 DNA follows: TGTGCCAGCAGCGAGGGGACAGGGGGCGATCAGCCCCAGCATTTT. It specifies CASSEGTGGDQPQHF. Looking up the rest from reference TRBV9 and TRBJ1-5 gives the full variable domain: DSGVTQTPKHLITATGQRVTLRCSPRSGDLSVYWYQQSLDQGLQFLIQYYNGEERAKGNILERFSAQQFPDLHSELNLSSLELGDSALYFCASSEGTGGDQPQHFGDGTRLSIL.

The V call is TRBV12-3 or TRBV12-4, the J call TRBJ1-6; no reliable D call. The V end lost 6 bases, the J end lost 9 bases, and 12 bases lay between the germline ends. The length of the CDR3 is 13 residues. The CDR3 DNA is TGTGCCAGCAGATATGACCGGGGTTCACCCCTCCACTTT. Translation gives CASRYDRGSPLHF.